This T cell receptor beta chain was profiled in a study of CD8 T cell repertoires and HIV-1 epitope variants (dated by TCRdb to the early 2020s). Looking at the study overall: In separate culture wells, T cells were stimulated with each of twenty-five peptides that represented autologous and known Gag and Nef epitope variants. A CMV, EBV and flu peptide pool, the Ebola AY9 epitope as negative control, and a no-peptide well were included as control conditions. Three Gag epitope families and Nef HW9 and YT9 were included among the tested epitopes. Using the EasySep Human T Cell Enrichment Kit, T cells were enriched and then co-cultured with an equal number of autologous T cell-negative cells acting as antigen-presenting cells. Cultures ran for 9 to 11 days in IMDM with gentamicin, with half-media changes on days 3 and 7 adding IL-2, IL-7 and IL-15. A 1M T cell aliquot was kept as an uncultured baseline condition, separate from the roughly 80 T cell cultures. A total of around 84 T cell cultures were run, with each culture condition done in triplicate except for one peptide, which was done in duplicate.

TCR beta CDR3 regions were sequenced at survey depth on the immunoSEQ platform. The QIAamp DNA micro kit was used to extract genomic DNA from every cultured and uncultured CD8+ T cell population. The authors' analysis ran thus. Samples with fewer than 5,000 productive reads were excluded, which removed about 7% of the roughly 80 HIV peptide-stimulated cultures. A MANAFEST web app trimmed sequences to CDR3 and removed nonproductive sequences, CDR3s under 5 amino acids, and those not starting C or ending F/W. Clonotypes were classified as antigen-specific only if expansion was observed in at least 2 of 3 replicates versus the no-peptide control at FDR 0.01, only within one epitope family. A specific clonotype also had to show a frequency at least fivefold higher than in wells stimulated with peptides from other epitope families. Sourced from immuneACCESS, this table was stored by TCRdb with only in-frame sequences that have V and J called. A share of the clones is absent; for the studies checked, an unresolved V gene accounts for under half, and the remainder has no known explanation. V and J calls and clone size are given by that table; D and trimming were obtained from the DNA. The sample table holds 95,000 or so clones, of which approximately 70% were seen once. In total, the top ten clones hold roughly 25% of the sample.

The EasySep Human CD8+ T Cell Enrichment Kit was used on day 10 to isolate CD8+ T cells from every culture. General conclusions and limits of the study: Five or six clonotypes recognized the Nef KF9 family and one the HW9 family, with no responses to the TAALDMSHF plasma variant. Nine antigen-specific TCR beta clonotypes were identified, of which five or six appeared to be cross-reactive for autologous or known escape epitope variants. The assay identified only TCR beta chains and indicated proliferation in response to antigen, without indicating T cell function or cytokine profile.

With respect to this clone: Its antigen remains unidentified. Base quality data are lacking; no much larger clone is found one base away.

The TCR sequence derives from a male donor with HIV. Sequenced sample: uncultured baseline CD8+ T cells from peripheral blood mononuclear cells (PBMCs).

The nucleotide sequence is TGTGCCAGCAGCTCGGAGTACAGGGACAAACTGTTTTTT. This is translated as CASSSEYRDKLFF. Recombination connected TRBV7-8 to TRBJ1-4, with TRBD1 tentatively as D gene (6 bases match). The germline V gene supplies CDR1 SGHVS and CDR2 FQNEAQ. Between the V and J ends, shortened by 4 bases and 11 bases respectively, the junction contains 14 bases. Taken from cysteine to phenylalanine, the CDR3 has 13 residues. The kept DNA is CDR3 alone, 39 bases in frame from the first base.